Following are 10 T cell receptor beta chains from one sample sequenced in a study of cytomegalovirus exposure and HLA in healthy donors. The PCR was carried out with 60 Vbeta primers and 13 Jbeta primers. TCRdb's copy holds only in-frame clones and misses some; the assay was immunoSEQ multiplex PCR. The top ten clones hold about 1.5% of a sample with some 140,000 clones, roughly 85% of them seen once. Sequenced material: PBMCs. The receptors stem from a man aged 40-50 years in good health and CMV-seronegative.

Comment on this clone: Distinct nucleotide sequences in the sample also encode this CDR3. The CDR3 DNA follows: TGTGCCAGCAGTGAATATCGAGGGGTAGCGGACTCCTACAATGAGCAGTTCTTC. Encoded protein: CASSEYRGVADSYNEQFF. The rearrangement links TRBV25-1 to TRBJ2-1; possibly TRBD2 for D (6 bases). Trimming removed 0 bases at V and 0 bases at J, with 15 bases between. The CDR3 length is 18 residues. CDR1 and CDR2 (germline): MGHDK, SYGVNS.

On this clone: One end of the junction is discordant with germline, which a read error may explain. The chain joins TRBV10-2 to TRBJ1-1; D is undetermined. The germline V gene has CDR1 WSHSY and CDR2 SAAADI. This CDR3 region has 13 residues. The chain's CDR3 is CASRVQESTETFF. CDR3 nucleotides: TGCGCCAGCCGGGTCCAAGAGTCCACTGAAACTTTCTTT.

The V and J genes are TRBV11-2 and TRBJ1-3; TRBD1 might be the D (6 bases). The germline V gene has CDR1 SGHAT and CDR2 FQNNGV. Deletions cut 3 bases from V and 0 bases from J, with 12 bases between. CDR3 size: 16 residues. The CDR3 loop is CASSFGQTPSGNTIYF. CDR3 sequence (DNA): TGTGCCAGCAGCTTTGGACAGACACCCTCTGGAAACACCATATATTTT.

The chain recombines TRBV29-1 with TRBJ2-2; D is perhaps TRBD2 (6 bases). This CDR3 spans 14 amino acids. Per the germline V gene, CDR1 is SQVTM and CDR2 is ANQGSEA. V lost 1 base and J 4 bases, leaving 10 bases between the germline ends. In DNA, the CDR3 is TGCAGCGTTGAAGTGTGGGAGGTCACCGGGGAGCTGTTTTTT. Encoded protein: CSVEVWEVTGELFF.

The chain employs TRBV11-2 and TRBJ1-4; D call uncertain. From germline, CDR1 is SGHAT and CDR2 FQNNGV. The V gene lost 1 base and the J gene lost 2 bases, with 8 bases spanning the gap. The CDR3 contains 15 residues. The CDR3 DNA follows: TGTGCCAGCAGCTTAGTTGGGAGGACTAATGAAAAACTGTTTTTT. Its translation is CASSLVGRTNEKLFF.

The rearrangement links TRBV6-5 to TRBJ2-7, with 10 bases matching TRBD1. CDR3 length: 15 amino acids. With V trimmed by 6 bases and J by 0 bases, 5 bases remained unmatched. Germline values: CDR1 MNHEY, CDR2 SVGAGI. The CDR3 DNA reads as TGTGCCAGCAGCGCGAGGACAGGGGGCTCCTACGAGCAGTACTTC. This translates into CASSARTGGSYEQYF.

This chain joins TRBV6-6 and TRBJ1-6; D remains unclear. This CDR3 spans 13 amino acids. The germline gives CDR1 MNHNY, CDR2 SVGAGI (reference sequence). Trimming cost V 6 bases and J 4 bases, with 7 bases left between them. CDR3 bases: TGTGCCAGCAGACCGGTTTATAATTCACCCCTCCACTTT. Amino acid sequence: CASRPVYNSPLHF.

This chain connects TRBV9 to TRBJ2-2; 13 bases map to TRBD2. This CDR3 comprises 16 residues. The germline CDR1 and CDR2 sequences are SGDLS and YYNGEE. Trimming removed 2 bases from V and 3 bases from J; junction bases left unmatched: 1. The CDR3 sequence is CASSVGLAGDTGELFF. CDR3 in DNA: TGTGCCAGCAGCGTTGGACTAGCGGGAGACACCGGGGAGCTGTTTTTT.

The CDR3 loop reads CASSFTVNYNEQFF. The CDR3 region has the DNA TGTGCCAGCAGCTTCACGGTGAACTACAATGAGCAGTTCTTC. The chain has TRBV7-9 and TRBJ2-1; D gene unclear. The CDR3 contains 14 residues. The germline gives CDR1 SEHNR, CDR2 FQNEAQ (reference sequence). Deletions cut 3 bases from V and 3 bases from J, with 9 bases between. Full variable domain (rest looked up from reference TRBV7-9 and TRBJ2-1): DTGVSQNPRHKITKRGQNVTFRCDPISEHNRLYWYRQTLGQGPEFLTYFQNEAQLEKSRLLSDRFSAERPKGSFSTLEIQRTEQGDSAMYLCASSFTVNYNEQFFGPGTRLTVL.

A single count supports this clone. This sequence joins TRBV2 and TRBJ1-3; D gene unclear. The germline V gene has CDR1 SNHLY and CDR2 FYNNEI. The CDR3 spans 14 residues. Between the trimmed V and J ends, which lost 2 bases and 0 bases, there was a span of 5 bases. The CDR3 loop reads CASSEILSGNTIYF. The CDR3 DNA reads as TGTGCCAGCAGTGAAATCCTCTCTGGAAACACCATATATTTT.